One and the same sample provided the 26 T cell receptor beta chains below, sequenced in a study of blood T cell repertoires in COVID-19. Only in-frame clones appear in the TCRdb table, and some are missing; sequencing was by immunoSEQ multiplex PCR. The profile shows 250,000 or so clones, 88% of them singletons. The sequenced material came from peripheral blood. These receptors were taken from a woman in her 40s who had recovered from COVID-19.

J is TRBJ2-4 and V is TRBV9; 8 bases are shared with TRBD2. CDR3 length: 16 residues. Germline values: CDR1 SGDLS, CDR2 YYNGEE. V gave up 4 bases and J gave up 3 bases; unmatched junction bases: 9. As DNA, the CDR3 is TGTGCCAGCAGCCCCCACCGGGGGGGAGGCAAAAACATTCAGTACTTC. Its protein product is CASSPHRGGGKNIQYF.

The chain uses TRBV9 and TRBJ2-3; 9 positions agree with TRBD2. The V segment lost 7 bases and the J segment 4 bases; nucleotides outside the gene matches: 7. CDR1 and CDR2 from the germline V gene are SGDLS and YYNGEE. CDR3 length equals 14 residues. The CDR3 DNA reads as TGTGCCAGCGGCCAGCGGGAGGTAGCAGATACGCAGTATTTT. Its protein product is CASGQREVADTQYF. Full variable domain (missing parts from reference TRBV9 and TRBJ2-3): DSGVTQTPKHLITATGQRVTLRCSPRSGDLSVYWYQQSLDQGLQFLIQYYNGEERAKGNILERFSAQQFPDLHSELNLSSLELGDSALYFCASGQREVADTQYFGPGTRLTVL.

This chain uses TRBV4-1 with TRBJ1-1; TRBD1 matches at 9 bases. The CDR3 contains 16 residues. CDR1 is MGHRA, CDR2 YSYEKL, per germline. V lost 5 bases, J lost 4 bases, and 11 bases stayed unmatched. CDR3 in DNA: TGCGCCAGCAGCGCGGTGGGGACAGGGATTGGCACTGAAGCTTTCTTT. It codes for CASSAVGTGIGTEAFF.

This chain uses TRBV6-5 with TRBJ1-1; possible D gene TRBD1, 6 bases. The CDR3 runs to 13 residues. Germline values: CDR1 MNHEY, CDR2 SVGAGI. V shed 7 bases and J shed 10 bases, with 19 bases lying between them. The CDR3 spells CASTRRGSAGAFF. DNA for the CDR3: TGTGCCAGCACCCGCAGGGGTTCGGCCGGAGCTTTCTTT.

This chain joins TRBV24-1 and TRBJ2-1, with D possibly matching TRBD2 (5 bases). The V gene's germline CDR1 is KGHDR and CDR2 SFDVKD. Trimming removed 4 bases at V and 7 bases at J, with 16 bases between. There are 15 residues in the CDR3. The DNA of the CDR3 is TGTGCCACCAGTGACCCCCTCCGGGGTTCGAATGAGCAGTTCTTC. Its protein product is CATSDPLRGSNEQFF.

In its sample, this clone was seen once. The chain combines TRBV6-5 with TRBJ1-1; D perhaps matches TRBD1 (6 bases). Germline V CDR1 and CDR2: MNHEY, SVGAGI. With 7 bases removed from V and 4 bases from J, the gap between germline ends came to 19 bases. CDR3 length: 15 residues. CDR3 nucleotides: TGTGCCAGCATGTTGAAGGCAGGGGTGGGCACTGAAGCTTTCTTT. Translation: CASMLKAGVGTEAFF.

CDR3: CASSLAGADQPQHF. The CDR3 DNA reads as TGTGCCAGCAGCTTAGCAGGTGCTGATCAGCCCCAGCATTTT. The J gene is TRBJ1-5, the V gene TRBV5-5; no definite D call. The length of the CDR3 is 14 residues. Between the trimmed V and J ends, which lost 2 bases and 5 bases, there was a span of 11 bases. CDR1 is SGHKS and CDR2 is YYEKEE in the germline V gene (reference sequence).

The chain couples TRBV4-3 to TRBJ2-5; 7 nucleotides line up with TRBD2. V lost 1 base to trimming and J lost 5 bases; unmatched junction nucleotides: 4. The V gene's germline CDR1 is LGHNA and CDR2 YSLEER. The CDR3 extends over 14 amino acids. CDR3 DNA sequence: TGCGCCAGCAGCCAAGGGATCGGGGGGGAGACCCAGTACTTC. As protein: CASSQGIGGETQYF.

The chain links TRBV7-2 to TRBJ1-3; no definite D call. V lost 1 base to trimming and J lost 3 bases, with 10 bases between them. Germline V gene lookup returns CDR1 SGHTA and CDR2 FQGNSA. The CDR3 is made up of 15 amino acids. This chain's CDR3 is CASSLVEGSGNTIYF. CDR3 bases: TGTGCCAGCAGCTTAGTGGAGGGAAGTGGAAACACCATATATTTT.

This clone came up once. An end of the junction differs from the germline gene, which may be a read error. V usage is TRBV7-7 and J usage is TRBJ2-2, with a tentative D call TRBD2 (6 bases). Germline CDR1 SSHAT, CDR2 FNYEAQ (reference sequence). The CDR3 runs to 17 residues. The CDR3 DNA is TGTGCTAGCAGCTTAGTTGGGGGGACTTCGAACACCGGGGAGCTGTTTTTT. Its translation: CASSLVGGTSNTGELFF.

DNA for the CDR3: TGTGCCAGTAGTCTACGGCCGGCCGCCGGGACAGGGATCGGAGCCTACGAGCAGTACTTC. Translated: CASSLRPAAGTGIGAYEQYF. J is TRBJ2-7 and V is TRBV19; TRBD1 aligns across 9 bases. V shed 5 bases and J 2 bases; nucleotides not matched to a gene: 22. Germline CDR1 and CDR2: LNHDA and SQIVND (reference sequence). The CDR3 runs 20 residues. The variable domain in full, completed from reference TRBV19 and TRBJ2-7, reads DGGITQSPKYLFRKEGQNVTLSCEQNLNHDAMYWYRQDPGQGLRLIYYSQIVNDFQKGDIAEGYSVSREKKESFPLTVTSAQKNPTAFYLCASSLRPAAGTGIGAYEQYFGPGTRLTVT.

V is TRBV5-8 and J is TRBJ2-7; maybe TRBD2 (6 bases). The V and J ends lost 4 bases and 9 bases respectively, with 14 bases between them. Germline-derived CDR1 and CDR2 are SGHTS and YDEGEE. The CDR3 sequence is 12 residues long. In DNA, the CDR3 is TGTGCCAGCAGCCGGCTGGGAGGAGGGCAGTACTTC. Its protein product is CASSRLGGGQYF.

This chain links TRBV9 with TRBJ2-1; D perhaps matches TRBD2 (6 bases). With 3 bases removed from V and 0 bases from J, the gap between germline ends came to 10 bases. Looked up from germline, CDR1 is SGDLS and CDR2 is YYNGEE. The CDR3 covers 15 residues. The CDR3 region is CASSADGSSYNEQFF. The CDR3 region has the DNA TGTGCCAGCAGCGCGGACGGGAGCTCCTACAATGAGCAGTTCTTC.

The gene calls are TRBV5-6 and TRBJ2-5; possibly TRBD2 for D (7 bases). Germline V gene data show CDR1 as SGHDT and CDR2 as YYEEEE. V was clipped by 5 bases and J by 3 bases, with 17 bases between them. This CDR3 contains 15 residues. CDR3 in DNA: TGTGCCAGCAGATCCCGGGGGGCGGGAAAAGAGACCCAGTACTTC. It yields the protein CASRSRGAGKETQYF.

The chain links TRBV4-1 to TRBJ1-1; D is perhaps TRBD1 (5 bases). The V and J ends lost 4 bases and 3 bases respectively, with 15 bases between them. The CDR3 has 15 amino acids. Per the germline V gene, CDR1 is MGHRA and CDR2 is YSYEKL. The CDR3 loop is CASSRHGGSDTEAFF. CDR3 bases: TGCGCCAGCAGCCGCCACGGGGGGTCGGACACTGAAGCTTTCTTT.

V gene TRBV7-9 combines with J gene TRBJ2-5; D is perhaps TRBD1 (8 bases). V lost 5 bases and J 5 bases, leaving 12 bases between the germline ends. This CDR3 spans 13 amino acids. Germline V lookup: CDR1 SEHNR, CDR2 FQNEAQ (reference sequence). The CDR3 DNA follows: TGTGCCAGCAGCACACAGGGGGGGGAGACCCAGTACTTC. Protein sequence: CASSTQGGETQYF.

The rearrangement links TRBV18 to TRBJ1-1; 11 nucleotides match TRBD1. Germline-derived CDR1 and CDR2 are KGHSH and LQKENI. The CDR3 loop spans 13 amino acids. Unmatched junction bases numbered 4, after V lost 6 bases and J lost 7 bases. This CDR3 reads CASSPGQGDEAFF. CDR3 coding DNA: TGTGCCAGCTCCCCGGGACAGGGGGATGAAGCTTTCTTT.

The V and J genes are TRBV24-1 and TRBJ2-7; the match to TRBD2 covers 7 bases. This CDR3 comprises 11 residues. CDR1 is KGHDR and CDR2 is SFDVKD in the germline V gene. Trimming at V came to 9 bases and at J to 6 bases, leaving 4 bases not matched to a gene. CDR3 nucleotide sequence: TGTGCCACCCTAGGGAGGGGCGAGCAGTACGTC. Protein sequence: CATLGRGEQYV.

V usage is TRBV9 and J usage is TRBJ1-2; the match to TRBD1 covers 7 bases. Germline CDR1 and CDR2: SGDLS and YYNGEE. This CDR3 contains 14 residues. V lost 5 bases to trimming and J lost 7 bases; unmatched junction nucleotides: 11. The CDR3 DNA reads as TGTGCCAGCAGAAAGGGGGCCCCGGTCGGTGGCTACACCTTC. Translating gives CASRKGAPVGGYTF.

The gene calls are TRBV18 and TRBJ2-2; TRBD2 might be the D (6 bases). The CDR3 extends over 15 amino acids. Germline V lookup: CDR1 KGHSH, CDR2 LQKENI. Trimming took off 6 bases at V and 3 bases at J, with 14 bases between the two ends. The CDR3 is CASSPTSSHTGELFF. The CDR3 coding sequence is TGTGCCAGCTCCCCAACTAGCTCGCACACCGGGGAGCTGTTTTTT.

The rearrangement uses TRBV30 and TRBJ2-7, with 10 nucleotides matching TRBD2. Losses at the gene ends were 1 base for V and 3 bases for J; bases not matched to a gene: 3. The CDR3 extends over 14 amino acids. The germline V gene encodes CDR1 GTSNPN and CDR2 SVGIG (reference sequence). CDR3 amino acids: CAWSAWTSGYEQYF. CDR3 bases: TGTGCCTGGAGTGCTTGGACTAGCGGCTACGAGCAGTACTTC.

This rearrangement joins TRBV24-1 to TRBJ1-4; 7 positions match TRBD1. The CDR3 runs 11 residues. V lost 10 bases to trimming and J lost 7 bases; unmatched junction nucleotides: 2. Per the germline V gene, CDR1 is KGHDR and CDR2 is SFDVKD. The CDR3, as DNA: TGTGCCACGACAGGGTCTGAAAAACTGTTTTTT. This sequence encodes CATTGSEKLFF.

This chain connects TRBV15 to TRBJ1-5, with D perhaps TRBD1 (6 bases). Germline CDR1 is LNHNV and CDR2 is YYDKDF (reference sequence). CDR3 length equals 15 residues. V dropped 9 bases and J dropped 5 bases, with 20 bases sitting between them. The CDR3 bases are TGTGCCACTACCTCGGTGGGGGCAGGGGATCAGCCCCAGCATTTT. Translating gives CATTSVGAGDQPQHF.

As regards this clone: This may arise from a read error, as a much more abundant clone is one base away. V and J are TRBV6-5 and TRBJ2-1, with a possible D match to TRBD2 (6 bases). Deletions cut 3 bases from V and 0 bases from J, with 9 bases between. Germline CDR1 and CDR2: MNHEY and SVGAGI. CDR3 length: 15 residues. The chain's CDR3 is CASSYGTPSYNEQFF. Written as DNA, the CDR3 is TGTGCCAGCAGTTATGGGACTCCCTCCTACAATGAGCAGTTCTTC.

This chain links TRBV6-1 with TRBJ2-7; TRBD2 matches 7 bases. The CDR3 is 16 amino acids. V was pared by 4 bases and J by 3 bases, with 12 bases of the junction left unmatched. Germline CDR1 reads MNHNS; CDR2 reads SASEGT. CDR3 amino acids: CASSVSGAGRNYEQYV. As DNA, the CDR3 is TGTGCCAGCAGTGTGAGCGGGGCGGGGAGAAACTACGAGCAGTACGTC.

V gene TRBV27 combines with J gene TRBJ2-3; 11 nucleotides line up with TRBD2. With 5 bases clipped from V and 4 bases from J, the junction kept 8 bases outside the gene matches. Germline CDR1 reads MNHEY; CDR2 reads SMNVEV (reference sequence). The CDR3 is 16 amino acids. CDR3 amino acids: CASSTQTSGTPDTQYF. The CDR3 DNA follows: TGTGCCAGCAGTACACAGACTAGCGGGACCCCAGATACGCAGTATTTT.